This T cell receptor (beta chain) was profiled in a study of T cells after yellow fever vaccination. Regarding the study as a whole: The booster response re-showed most primary clones: more than 95% CD4, 88% CD8.

TCRdb reanalysed the 5' RACE reads using MiXCR and keeps one entry per CDR3 protein. The sample lists 200,000 to 300,000 distinct CDR3 sequences; 10% to 15% were seen once. For this clonotype: The target antigen is unknown.

The CDR3 loop spans 15 amino acids. Per germline, CDR1 LGHNA and CDR2 YSLEER. Trimming cost V 4 bases and J 0 bases, with 9 bases left between them. This TCR came from a man aged 25 to 40 who received the YFV17D yellow fever vaccine. This sequence joins TRBV4-3 and TRBJ1-4; possibly TRBD1 for D (6 bases). The sample in question was CD4+ T cells sorted from PBMCs, obtained 45 days after the yellow fever booster vaccination. DNA for the CDR3: TGCGCCAGCAGCCCTGGACAGTCAACTAATGAAAAACTGTTTTTT. Translating it yields CASSPGQSTNEKLFF.